The rows below give T cell receptor beta chains drawn from one sample of a study of graft-versus-host responses after intestinal transplantation. The data were produced by immunoSEQ multiplex PCR, yet TCRdb's version contains in-frame clones alone and is incomplete. The top ten hold less than 5% of the sample, which has approximately 75,000 clones, around 90% seen once. No antigens are known for them. The input for sequencing was unstimulated CD8+ T cells sorted from spleen or lymph node cells, taken before transplant. The origin of the receptors is a human donor who was the organ donor for an intestinal transplant. Each CDR3 is given without its conserved first and last residue. Fields, in order: V gene, J gene, D gene, CDR3 protein. A D gene is named only where the DNA matches it firmly.

v_gene: TRBV29-1; j_gene: TRBJ2-5; d_gene: TRBD1; CDR3aa: SAWTGSNQETQY
v_gene: TRBV5-8; j_gene: TRBJ2-3; d_gene: -; CDR3aa: ASSLGGLMGDTQY
v_gene: TRBV28; j_gene: TRBJ2-1; d_gene: TRBD1; CDR3aa: ASSYLPGQGNNEQF
v_gene: TRBV7-9; j_gene: TRBJ1-2; d_gene: TRBD1; CDR3aa: ASSSVGQHLYGYT
v_gene: TRBV7-6; j_gene: TRBJ1-1; d_gene: TRBD1; CDR3aa: ASSLARGDTEAF
v_gene: TRBV2; j_gene: TRBJ1-2; d_gene: TRBD1; CDR3aa: ASVRDRALYGYT
v_gene: TRBV2; j_gene: TRBJ1-3; d_gene: -; CDR3aa: ASSEDSSSGNTIY
v_gene: TRBV2; j_gene: TRBJ1-2; d_gene: -; CDR3aa: AILARDWNYGYT
v_gene: TRBV2; j_gene: TRBJ2-2; d_gene: -; CDR3aa: ASIYPAGELF
v_gene: TRBV4-1; j_gene: TRBJ1-2; d_gene: -; CDR3aa: ASSQDRSDTWGYT
v_gene: TRBV5-1; j_gene: TRBJ1-2; d_gene: TRBD1; CDR3aa: ASSFRGSLLGYGYT
v_gene: TRBV7-3; j_gene: TRBJ2-2; d_gene: -; CDR3aa: ASSSPSSPGELF
v_gene: TRBV6-5; j_gene: TRBJ1-5; d_gene: -; CDR3aa: ASRPGQGGSQPQH
v_gene: TRBV6-6; j_gene: TRBJ1-2; d_gene: -; CDR3aa: ASSYMQAPNYGYT
v_gene: TRBV29-1; j_gene: TRBJ1-1; d_gene: -; CDR3aa: SAGVPKGNTEAF
v_gene: TRBV6-5; j_gene: TRBJ1-4; d_gene: -; CDR3aa: ASRQATNEKLF
v_gene: TRBV2; j_gene: TRBJ1-3; d_gene: -; CDR3aa: ASSGDTFGNTIY
v_gene: TRBV28; j_gene: TRBJ1-5; d_gene: TRBD1; CDR3aa: ASQGAVADPPQDQPQH
v_gene: TRBV28; j_gene: TRBJ2-3; d_gene: -; CDR3aa: ASSSILGGADTDTQY
v_gene: TRBV27; j_gene: TRBJ1-2; d_gene: -; CDR3aa: ASSLNGANYGYT
v_gene: TRBV4-3; j_gene: TRBJ1-4; d_gene: TRBD1; CDR3aa: ASSQDYGGQGFINEKLF
v_gene: TRBV7-8; j_gene: TRBJ1-1; d_gene: TRBD1; CDR3aa: ASSPQQGSEAF
v_gene: TRBV5-6; j_gene: TRBJ2-2; d_gene: TRBD1; CDR3aa: ASSLLQGSPGELF
v_gene: TRBV4-1; j_gene: TRBJ2-5; d_gene: -; CDR3aa: ASSHVQGGGGETQY
v_gene: TRBV28; j_gene: TRBJ2-5; d_gene: -; CDR3aa: ASSPPTGMYQETQY
v_gene: TRBV27; j_gene: TRBJ2-1; d_gene: -; CDR3aa: ASSLGAGADEQF
v_gene: TRBV4-2; j_gene: TRBJ1-2; d_gene: TRBD1; CDR3aa: ASSQGTGVTNYGYT
v_gene: TRBV7-9; j_gene: TRBJ1-6; d_gene: -; CDR3aa: ASSQTGVLNSPLH